This entry features one T cell receptor (beta chain) sequence. The method was immunoSEQ multiplex PCR; TCRdb's version includes in-frame clones alone and lacks a portion of them. The sample yields under 95,000 clones, around 93% seen once. The data derive from a study of T cell changes during pregnancy in multiple sclerosis. The germline V gene encodes CDR1 SGHNT and CDR2 YYREEE (reference sequence). CDR3 length: 17 amino acids. Trimming at V came to 3 bases and at J to 7 bases, leaving 13 bases not matched to a gene. This rearrangement joins TRBV5-4 to TRBJ1-6; 7 nucleotides match TRBD1. The receptor comes from a female donor in good health, enrolled as a control in a pregnancy study. This material consisted of peripheral blood, taken in the second trimester of pregnancy. CDR3 nucleotides: TGTGCCAGCAGCTCCCTCAGCTCCGGGACAGCCAATTCACCCCTCCACTTT. Translated, it gives CASSSLSSGTANSPLHF.